This T cell receptor (beta chain) emerged from a study of T cell responses to AZD1222 COVID-19 vaccine (dated by TCRdb to the early 2020s). Turning to the overall study: AZD1222 recipients with second doses at about 4 weeks or about 12 weeks were pooled, because spike-specific TCR depth and breadth did not differ between schedules. A total of just over 230 trial participants underwent TCR sequencing, of whom about 210 had received two doses of AZD1222 and some 25 had received two doses of the MenACWY control vaccine. Trial participants were enrolled by age into 18-55, 56-69 and 70-plus year subgroups, with about 150, 27 and 61 TCR-sequenced participants respectively. The investigation overall reported the following: Participants were mostly white British and included more females than males, and it was suggested by the authors that clonal diversity may have been underestimated. After two AZD1222 doses, both the breadth and the depth of spike-specific TCRs were significantly higher than at day 0 and than in MenACWY recipients. In the small 56-69-year group, the increase in depth fell short of significance, most likely because of low power. Reportedly, almost half of the unique spike-specific TCRs recognized epitopes lying outside the regions that are mutated in the B.1.351 and B.1.1.7 variants. The whole spike protein was spanned by vaccine-associated CD4 TCRs, and dominant responses were seen in regions 160-218 and 743-854. Because no samples from the day 14 peak response were available, repertoires could be characterized only after the peak T cell response. Conclusions about previously exposed vaccinees are limited because only a handful of AZD1222 recipients were SARS-CoV-2 seropositive at baseline.

Remarks on this clone: What antigen it recognizes has not been identified. No base-level quality is on record; no much larger clone is a single base apart.

According to the study, the label for this sample's time point signals: baseline before first vaccination. Vaccinee samples came from UK trials COV001 and COV002, including a single-blind randomized controlled phase 2/3 trial of AZD1222 (ChAdOx1 nCoV-19) in healthy adults. For TCRbeta chain sequencing, PBMC samples were collected from trial participants at day 0 and at day 28 after the second dose. The CDR3 regions of human TCRbeta chains were analyzed by immunosequencing. The authors' analysis ran thus. Repertoire TCRs were matched against a reference library of SARS-CoV-2-specific TCRs generated with the MIRA antigen-specificity platform. Breadth was defined as the fraction of unique TCRs that were SARS-CoV-2-associated, and depth was defined as the fraction of total T cells that were SARS-CoV-2-associated. Using the MIRA data, each spike-specific TCR was mapped to the spike region that the TCR reacts to and placed in a CD4 or CD8 class. Log10-transformed breadth and depth values were compared by one-way ANOVA with Sidak's multiple comparisons tests. The table was pulled from immuneACCESS by TCRdb, which kept in-frame rearrangements only. Such tables lose some clones; where checked, under half of the loss comes from unresolved V genes, and the rest has no known cause. V, J and clone size are those of that table, while D and trimming were read from the DNA. The sample table contains approximately 94,000 clones; only one count was recorded for 88% of them. Roughly 2% of the sample comes from the top ten.

The sample was peripheral blood, taken on day 0 of AZD1222 vaccination. This receptor was identified in an adult in good health.

The CDR3 loop reads CASSLWSSQETQYF. The DNA is as follows: TGTGCCAGCAGTTTGTGGTCGTCCCAAGAGACCCAGTACTTC. The chain uses TRBV27 and TRBJ2-5; the D gene is not confidently resolved. From the germline V gene (reference sequence), CDR1 is MNHEY and CDR2 is SMNVEV. The CDR3, from cysteine to phenylalanine, totals 14 residues. Only CDR3 DNA remains: 42 bases, in frame from the first base. V is shortened by 3 bases, J by 1 base, and the region joining them spans 9 bases.